This TCR beta chain was identified during a study of blood T cells in healthy people across ages. The sample holds a few counts of this clonotype. What it binds is unknown. Trimming left V 5 bases short and J 3 bases short, with 16 bases between. The CDR3 length is 15 residues. Germline CDR1 is KGHSH and CDR2 is LQKENI. Combining a sample-barcoded 5' primer with a J-beta primer mix, a second PCR ran for about 6 to 12 cycles. The yield of each sample was at least 2.5 million CDR3-containing paired-end reads. TCRdb called the 5' RACE reads again in MiXCR, with one record for every CDR3 protein. The repertoire holds fewer than 2 million distinct CDR3 sequences, with about 39% as singletons. Overall study findings and caveats: From one million sequenced T cells, diversity estimates were lower bounds. Nothing was known about donor CMV status, and this possibly confounded expanded clonotype changes.

The specimen sequenced was blood. This chain connects TRBV18 to TRBJ1-2; a possible D gene is TRBD1 (5 bases). This sequence was found in a human donor in good health. The CDR3 bases are TGTGCCAGCTCATCGTACTCGGCGGGGGACTATGGCTACACCTTC. Protein sequence: CASSSYSAGDYGYTF.